The present T cell receptor (beta chain) was sequenced within a study of T cells in Graves' hyperthyroidism and ophthalmopathy. Across the whole study: Peripheral blood draws took place at initial diagnosis, ahead of any treatment. Study-wide points: A median approximately 6.5 months before onset, the model predicted ophthalmopathy.

This clonotype occurred a few times. Its antigen is not identified. TCR beta CDR3 region amplification was performed from RNA transcripts. Researchers ran a first-round RT-PCR on the TCR CDR3 using the HTBI primer set. TCRdb re-called the multiplex PCR reads through MiXCR, storing one row per CDR3 protein. The repertoire holds approximately 210,000 distinct CDR3 sequences, with 17% as singletons. V gave up 7 bases and J gave up 5 bases, with 12 bases separating them. This CDR3 is built from 13 residues. Germline V gene lookup returns CDR1 MNHNS and CDR2 SASEGT. Clinical symptoms, serum thyroxine and TRAb, thyroid ultrasound and orbital computed tomography were used for the diagnoses.

This TCR derives from a man over 45 with Graves' hyperthyroidism. The sequencing sample was made of blood. The genes are TRBV6-1 and TRBJ1-5; no definite D call. The CDR3 bases are TGTGCCAGCAAGAGCACAACCTATCAGCCCCAGCATTTT. Its translation is CASKSTTYQPQHF.